The 23 T cell receptor beta chains below come from one sample, sequenced in a study of T cells expressing NK-cell markers. Reprocessing the 5' RACE reads, TCRdb reports a single entry for every CDR3 protein and omits DNA. Here the sample table reports some 390,000 distinct CDR3 sequences. Input material: blood T cells: a sorted CD56 or NKG2C T cell subset, CD4+ or CD8+ T cells, or bulk PBMC T cells (not recorded which). These receptors were obtained from a woman in her fifties or sixties in good health.

This chain joins TRBV15 and TRBJ2-3; TCRdb names TRBD2, which stays unverified in the absence of DNA. Germline V gives CDR1 LNHNV, CDR2 YYDKDF (reference sequence). This CDR3 spans 14 amino acids. CDR3 region: CATSRREELNTQYF.

This sequence joins TRBV28 and TRBJ1-2. CDR1 and CDR2 (germline): MDHEN, SYDVKM. CDR3 length equals 12 residues. The CDR3 loop reads CASRRRYYGYTF.

CDR3: CSPSLETGPTYEQYF. The chain recombines TRBV29-1 with TRBJ2-7. Per the germline V gene, CDR1 is SQVTM and CDR2 is ANQGSEA. The CDR3 is 15 residues long.

The V and J genes are TRBV20-1 and TRBJ1-5. Germline CDR1 DFQATT, CDR2 SNEGSKA (reference sequence). CDR3 size: 14 residues. CDR3 in amino acids: CSAEQGTAGFPQHF.

V usage is TRBV9 and J usage is TRBJ2-7; the D gene TCRdb calls, TRBD2, cannot be checked with no DNA. The CDR3 runs to 16 residues. CDR1 and CDR2 (germline): SGDLS, YYNGEE. The CDR3 protein is CASSVLTVGETYEQYF.

This chain uses TRBV15 with TRBJ2-1; TCRdb calls TRBD2, which cannot be checked without DNA. Germline V gives CDR1 LNHNV, CDR2 YYDKDF (reference sequence). The length of the CDR3 is 15 residues. CDR3 residues: CATSRTSGLYNEQFF.

The V and J genes are TRBV5-1 and TRBJ2-2; TCRdb indicates TRBD1, and absent DNA this call remains unverified. The CDR3 covers 16 residues. CDR1 is SGHRS and CDR2 is YFSETQ in the germline V gene. CDR3 protein: CASSFGGTGNTGELFF.

The rearrangement joins TRBV30 to TRBJ2-5; the D gene TCRdb calls, TRBD1, cannot be checked with no DNA. The CDR3 spans 12 residues. Germline-derived CDR1 and CDR2 are GTSNPN and SVGIG (reference sequence). The CDR3 here is CAWKGQLETQYF.

The chain employs TRBV5-5 and TRBJ2-2; there is no DNA to check the TCRdb D call of TRBD2. Germline loops: CDR1 SGHKS, CDR2 YYEKEE (reference sequence). The CDR3 is 16 residues long. The CDR3: CASSETSGRFTGELFF. Filled out from reference TRBV5-5 and TRBJ2-2, the complete variable domain reads DAGVTQSPTHLIKTRGQQVTLRCSPISGHKSVSWYQQVLGQGPQFIFQYYEKEERGRGNFPDRFSARQFPNYSSELNVNALLLGDSALYLCASSETSGRFTGELFFGEGSRLTVL.

The chain couples TRBV12-3 or TRBV12-4 to TRBJ1-4; TCRdb picks TRBD1, but there is no DNA to check that call. The CDR3 has 15 amino acids. The CDR3 loop reads CASSPRTRANEKLFF.

This chain connects TRBV18 to TRBJ1-2. Germline V gene data show CDR1 as KGHSH and CDR2 as LQKENI. The CDR3 totals 17 residues. The CDR3 loop is CASSPIASVGESYGYTF. The complete variable domain, with remaining parts taken from reference TRBV18 and TRBJ1-2, reads NAGVMQNPRHLVRRRGQEARLRCSPMKGHSHVYWYRQLPEEGLKFMVYLQKENIIDESGMPKERFSAEFPKEGPSILRIQQVVRGDSAAYFCASSPIASVGESYGYTFGSGTRLTVV.

The gene calls are TRBV12-5 and TRBJ2-7; the TRBD2 assignment by TCRdb is unverifiable without DNA. CDR1 and CDR2 from the germline V gene are LGHNT and FRNRAP. The CDR3 is 13 amino acids. The CDR3 is CASGLGGTYEQYF.

This chain connects TRBV6-5 to TRBJ2-5; without DNA, the TCRdb call of TRBD2 cannot be checked. Germline V lookup: CDR1 MNHEY, CDR2 SVGAGI. There are 15 residues in the CDR3. The CDR3 loop is CASSLGTSPKETQYF.

V and J are TRBV6-6 and TRBJ2-1. The CDR3 spans 14 residues. Germline values: CDR1 MNHNY, CDR2 SVGAGI (reference sequence). The CDR3 protein is CASSTGRVYNEQFF.

The chain employs TRBV15 and TRBJ2-1; the TCRdb call, TRBD1, lacks DNA for checking. The CDR3 is made up of 14 amino acids. Germline assignment: CDR1 LNHNV and CDR2 YYDKDF (reference sequence). The CDR3: CATSRFRALNEQFF.

The genes are TRBV18 and TRBJ1-5; the TCRdb D gene call, TRBD1, has no DNA to confirm it. The CDR3 is made up of 14 amino acids. Germline V gives CDR1 KGHSH, CDR2 LQKENI. The CDR3 sequence is CASSGQGSNQPQHF. Supplemented by reference TRBV18 and TRBJ1-5, the full variable domain reads NAGVMQNPRHLVRRRGQEARLRCSPMKGHSHVYWYRQLPEEGLKFMVYLQKENIIDESGMPKERFSAEFPKEGPSILRIQQVVRGDSAAYFCASSGQGSNQPQHFGDGTRLSIL.

This chain connects TRBV27 to TRBJ2-5. Germline CDR1 and CDR2: MNHEY and SMNVEV (reference sequence). CDR3 size: 14 residues. The CDR3 loop is CASSLLGSQETQYF.

V is TRBV29-1 and J is TRBJ1-2; no DNA is available, so the TRBD1 call from TCRdb remains unchecked. Per the germline V gene, CDR1 is SQVTM and CDR2 is ANQGSEA. The CDR3 covers 12 residues. Here the CDR3 reads CSVETGYYGYTF. The whole variable domain, filled in from reference TRBV29-1 and TRBJ1-2, reads SAVISQKPSRDICQRGTSLTIQCQVDSQVTMMFWYRQQPGQSLTLIATANQGSEATYESGFVIDKFPISRPNLTFSTLTVSNMSPEDSSIYLCSVETGYYGYTFGSGTRLTVV.

This rearrangement joins TRBV9 to TRBJ1-2; TCRdb calls TRBD1, which cannot be checked without DNA. Germline lookup yields CDR1 SGDLS and CDR2 YYNGEE. This CDR3 is 16 amino acids long. The CDR3 sequence is CASTNRGDRVDYGYTF.

This sequence joins TRBV5-1 and TRBJ2-2. CDR1 is SGHRS, CDR2 YFSETQ, per germline. The CDR3 is 15 amino acids. CDR3: CASSIARAATGELFF.

This chain uses TRBV24-1 with TRBJ1-1; the TCRdb call, TRBD1, lacks DNA for checking. Per the germline V gene, CDR1 is KGHDR and CDR2 is SFDVKD. The CDR3 length is 13 residues. CDR3 in amino acids: CATSAGGGTEAFF.

The chain has TRBV12-3 or TRBV12-4 and TRBJ2-1; lacking DNA, the TRBD2 call made by TCRdb goes unchecked. There are 15 residues in the CDR3. CDR3 in amino acids: CASSLGGRAGDEQFF.

The chain links TRBV18 to TRBJ2-1; TCRdb designates TRBD2, a call that cannot be tested without DNA. Germline values: CDR1 KGHSH, CDR2 LQKENI. This CDR3 is 14 amino acids long. CDR3 protein: CASSLDYKENEQFF.